The text below deals with one TCR beta chain. Antigen specificity is unknown. The sample belongs to a study of Ad26.COV2.S vaccination and SARS-CoV-2 variants. Overall study context: Donor was one of the participants in the Ad26.COV2.S arm of the COV1001 trial. In the study, Ad26.COV2.S was injected intramuscularly once, or twice 56 days apart.

Clones were sequenced by immunoSEQ multiplex PCR, and TCRdb holds only the in-frame ones, with some missing. The sample lists about 350,000 clones; approximately 90% were seen once. Findings of the study overall: TCR breadth and depth analyses may have underestimated total T cell responses.

The treatment here: 19 received Ad26.COV2.S at low or high dose, single or two shots; a few received placebo; per-sample allocation not given. Day 63 after the first injection of vaccine or placebo was the sampling time. Wuhan-strain SARS-CoV-2 spike was expressed by the Ad26 vector that made up the vaccine. The sample in question was peripheral blood, obtained in a trial of Ad26.COV2.S vaccine versus placebo. The TCR was taken from a person between 18 and 59 years old who received the Ad26.COV2.S COVID-19 vaccine or a placebo.

For the CDR3, the DNA is TGTGCCAGCAGCCAAGGGACTAGCGGGAGCACAGATACGCAGTATTTT. Its protein is CASSQGTSGSTDTQYF. This chain joins TRBV3-1 (or the pseudogene TRBV3-2) and TRBJ2-3; TRBD2 aligns across 11 bases. The germline V gene has CDR1 LGHDT and CDR2 YNNKEL (reference sequence). J gave up 0 bases and V 1 base, and 0 bases lay outside the gene matches. This CDR3 comprises 16 residues.